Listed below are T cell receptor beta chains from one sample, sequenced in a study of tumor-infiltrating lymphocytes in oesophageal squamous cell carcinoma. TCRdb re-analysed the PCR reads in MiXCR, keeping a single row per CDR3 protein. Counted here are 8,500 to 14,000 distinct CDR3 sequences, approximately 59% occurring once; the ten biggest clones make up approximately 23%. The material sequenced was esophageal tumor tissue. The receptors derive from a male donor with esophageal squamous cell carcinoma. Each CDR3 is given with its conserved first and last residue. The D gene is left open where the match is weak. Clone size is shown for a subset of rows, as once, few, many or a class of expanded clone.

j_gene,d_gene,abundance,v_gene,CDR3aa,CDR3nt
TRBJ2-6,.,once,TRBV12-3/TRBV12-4,CASSYAGTF,TGTGCCAGCAGTTATGCCGGGACTTTC
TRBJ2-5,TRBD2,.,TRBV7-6,CVSSAQTSGRAQETQYF,TGTGTCAGCAGCGCCCAGACTAGCGGGAGGGCCCAAGAGACCCAGTACTTC
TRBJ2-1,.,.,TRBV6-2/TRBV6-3,CASKSVDTGLGEQFF,TGTGCCAGCAAAAGCGTAGACACCGGACTGGGGGAGCAGTTCTTC
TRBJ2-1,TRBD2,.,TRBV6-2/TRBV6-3,CASSELGLAYNEQFF,TGTGCCAGCAGTGAATTGGGACTAGCCTACAATGAGCAGTTCTTC
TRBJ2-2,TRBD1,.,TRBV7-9,CASSLGGGAFDGELFF,TGTGCCAGCAGCTTAGGAGGGGGCGCGTTCGACGGGGAGCTGTTTTTT
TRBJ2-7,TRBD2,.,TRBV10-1,CASSETSGGIYEQYF,TGCGCCAGCAGTGAGACTAGCGGGGGAATTTACGAGCAGTACTTC
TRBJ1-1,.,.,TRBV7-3,CASSSNGNTEAFF,TGTGCCAGCAGCTCAAACGGGAACACTGAAGCTTTCTTT
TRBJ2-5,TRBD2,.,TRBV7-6,CASSSDSGLAGETQYF,TGTGCCAGCAGCTCTGATTCGGGACTAGCGGGAGAGACCCAGTACTTC
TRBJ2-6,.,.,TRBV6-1,CASKTVSSGANVLTF,TGTGCCAGCAAAACGGTTAGCTCTGGGGCCAACGTCCTGACTTTC
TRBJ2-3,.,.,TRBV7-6,CASSQGGVSTDTQYF,TGTGCCAGCAGCCAAGGGGGGGTAAGCACAGATACGCAGTATTTT
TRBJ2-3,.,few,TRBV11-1,CASSLPPTDTQYF,TGTGCCAGCAGCTTACCACCCACAGATACGCAGTATTTT
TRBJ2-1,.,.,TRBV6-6,CASSSVTEYNEQFF,TGTGCCAGCAGTTCCGTGACGGAATACAATGAGCAGTTCTTC
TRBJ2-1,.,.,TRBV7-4,CASSYAGYSYNEQFF,TGTGCCAGCAGCTACGCGGGTTACTCCTACAATGAGCAGTTCTTC
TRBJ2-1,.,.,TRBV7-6,CASTEPHYNEQFF,TGTGCCAGCACCGAACCCCATTACAATGAGCAGTTCTTC
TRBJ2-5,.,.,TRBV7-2,CASSQRQAQYF,TGTGCCAGCAGCCAAAGGCAGGCCCAGTACTTC
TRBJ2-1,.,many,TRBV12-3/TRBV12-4,CASRLQGDSPLHF,TGTGCCAGCAGGTTGCAGGGAGATTCACCCCTCCACTTC
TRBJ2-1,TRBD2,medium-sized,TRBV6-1,CASSGGADNEQFF,TGTGCCAGCTCCGGGGGGGCCGATAATGAGCAGTTCTTC
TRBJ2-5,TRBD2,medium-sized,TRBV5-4,CASSLRGGETQYF,TGTGCCAGCAGCTTGCGGGGAGGGGAGACCCAGTACTTC
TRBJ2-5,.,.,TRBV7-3,CASSFQGGGGETQYF,TGTGCCAGCAGCTTTCAGGGAGGCGGAGGGGAGACCCAGTACTTC
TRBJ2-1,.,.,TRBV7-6,CASSLDRAASDEQFF,TGTGCCAGCAGCTTAGATAGGGCCGCCAGCGATGAGCAGTTCTTC
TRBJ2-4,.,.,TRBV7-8,CASSLVPSGTARNIQYF,TGTGCCAGCAGCTTAGTTCCCTCCGGGACCGCGAGGAACATTCAGTACTTC
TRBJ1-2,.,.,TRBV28,CATGSSNYGYTF,TGTGCCACCGGGTCTTCTAACTATGGCTACACCTTC
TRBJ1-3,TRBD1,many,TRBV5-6,CASSLGTGHINTIYF,TGTGCCAGCAGCTTGGGGACAGGCCACATAAACACCATATATTTT
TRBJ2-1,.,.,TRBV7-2,CASSPGGFTYEQFF,TGTGCCAGCAGCCCGGGGGGCTTTACATATGAGCAGTTCTTC
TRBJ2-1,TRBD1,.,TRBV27,CASSSGTGGYYNEQFF,TGTGCCAGCAGTTCCGGGACAGGGGGCTACTACAATGAGCAGTTCTTC
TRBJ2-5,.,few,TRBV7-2,CASSLGRETQYF,TGTGCCAGCAGCTTAGGGCGGGAGACCCAGTACTTC
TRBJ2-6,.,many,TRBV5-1,CASSFSFSGANVLTF,TGCGCCAGCAGCTTCTCTTTCTCTGGGGCCAACGTCCTGACTTTC
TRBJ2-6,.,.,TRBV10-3,CAISESLGGSGANVLTF,TGTGCCATCAGTGAGTCGTTGGGGGGCTCTGGGGCCAACGTCCTGACTTTC
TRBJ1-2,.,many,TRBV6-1,CASRQELNYGYTF,TGTGCCAGCAGACAGGAGCTTAACTATGGCTACACCTTC
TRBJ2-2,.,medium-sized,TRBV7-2,CASSPEGWHTGELFF,TGTGCCAGCAGCCCAGAGGGTTGGCACACCGGGGAGCTGTTTTTT
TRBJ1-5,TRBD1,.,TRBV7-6,CASSSAGGLHNQPQHF,TGTGCCAGCAGCTCGGCAGGGGGTCTCCACAATCAGCCCCAGCATTTT
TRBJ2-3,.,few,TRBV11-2,CASSPGTDTQYF,TGTGCCAGCAGCCCTGGCACAGATACGCAGTATTTT